The 15 T cell receptor beta chains in this list originate from one sample, sequenced in a study of regulatory T cells in long-lasting Graves disease. Assembly of TCR beta libraries relied on iRepertoire HTBI primers together with Arm-PCR of CDR3 regions. TCRdb re-called the multiplex PCR reads through MiXCR, storing one row per CDR3 protein. The table has hundreds of thousands of distinct CDR3 sequences, roughly 13% seen once. Time point noted: newly diagnosed GD, antithyroid drugs for less than 3 months. Researchers made the TCR library from RNA that was extracted from PBMCs. This same sample was also part of a study on T cells in Graves' hyperthyroidism and ophthalmopathy.

The sequencing here drew on peripheral blood mononuclear cells (PBMCs), taken at new diagnosis, from a patient treated with antithyroid drugs. These receptors came from a man aged 30-40 years with Graves disease.

This clonotype occurred a few times. V gene TRBV19 combines with J gene TRBJ2-5, with 9 bases identical to TRBD2. Losses at the gene ends were 4 bases for V and 5 bases for J; bases not matched to a gene: 8. The CDR3 spans 15 residues. In germline, CDR1 is LNHDA, CDR2 SQIVND (reference sequence). CDR3 coding DNA: TGTGCCAGTAGTAAGGTAGCGGGAGCCTTGGAGACCCAGTACTTC. This sequence encodes CASSKVAGALETQYF. Full variable domain (missing parts from reference TRBV19 and TRBJ2-5): DGGITQSPKYLFRKEGQNVTLSCEQNLNHDAMYWYRQDPGQGLRLIYYSQIVNDFQKGDIAEGYSVSREKKESFPLTVTSAQKNPTAFYLCASSKVAGALETQYFGPGTRLLVL.

The chain uses TRBV7-2 and TRBJ1-5; the D gene is possibly TRBD1 (6 bases). Trimming pared 1 base from V and 5 bases from J, leaving 12 bases between. This CDR3 comprises 15 residues. In germline, CDR1 is SGHTA, CDR2 FQGNSA. CDR3 DNA: TGTGCCAGCAGCTTAGAGGGGCAGGGGTATCAGCCCCAGCATTTT. Translating gives CASSLEGQGYQPQHF.

This clonotype has at least ten counts. The rearrangement uses TRBV2 and TRBJ1-2; the D is unclear. Germline CDR1 and CDR2: SNHLY and FYNNEI. The CDR3 spans 13 residues. V dropped 3 bases and J dropped 2 bases, with 7 bases sitting between them. CDR3 DNA: TGTGCCAGCAGTGACGGACTCAACTATGGCTACACCTTC. Protein product: CASSDGLNYGYTF.

With respect to this clonotype: A much larger clone differs from this one at a single base, so this may be a read error. The chain has TRBV24-1 and TRBJ2-7, with D possibly matching TRBD1 (6 bases). The CDR3 spans 16 residues. V gave up 4 bases and J gave up 7 bases, with 22 bases separating them. Germline values: CDR1 KGHDR, CDR2 SFDVKD. The CDR3 loop reads CATSEAGAGVNGEQYF. CDR3 bases: TGTGCCACCAGTGAAGCCGGGGCAGGGGTAAATGGGGAGCAGTACTTC.

In this sample, this clonotype turned up many times. This chain connects TRBV12-3 or TRBV12-4 to TRBJ1-4; possibly TRBD1 for D (5 bases). The CDR3 extends over 15 amino acids. With 3 bases removed from V and 10 bases from J, the gap between germline ends came to 18 bases. As DNA, the CDR3 is TGTGCCAGCAGTTTCTCATCAGGGTTTATTGGAAAACTGTTTTTT. Translating gives CASSFSSGFIGKLFF.

This clonotype was detected only a few times. The chain combines TRBV24-1 with TRBJ2-5; TRBD2 matches 11 bases. Looked up from germline, CDR1 is KGHDR and CDR2 is SFDVKD. This CDR3 has 17 amino acids. Losses at the gene ends were 1 base for V and 4 bases for J; bases not matched to a gene: 7. CDR3 coding DNA: TGTGCCACCAGTGATTTCCGAAATGGACTAGCGGGAGAGACCCAGTACTTC. Translation: CATSDFRNGLAGETQYF.

There are a few counts of this clonotype. The V call is TRBV7-9, the J call TRBJ2-7; the match to TRBD2 covers 7 bases. The length of the CDR3 is 16 residues. With 4 bases clipped from V and 0 bases from J, the junction kept 9 bases outside the gene matches. Looked up from germline, CDR1 is SEHNR and CDR2 is FQNEAQ (reference sequence). In DNA, the CDR3 is TGTGCCAGCAGCTCCGCGCTAGCGGTTAGCTCCTACGAGCAGTACTTC. Its protein product is CASSSALAVSSYEQYF.

The sample holds many counts of this clonotype. The rearrangement uses TRBV20-1 and TRBJ1-1, with 10 bases matching TRBD1. Germline-derived CDR1 and CDR2 are DFQATT and SNEGSKA (reference sequence). The CDR3 is made up of 15 amino acids. The trim removed 1 base at V and 3 bases at J, leaving 5 bases unmatched. This CDR3 is CSARATGTGDTEAFF. CDR3 coding DNA: TGCAGTGCTAGAGCTACCGGGACAGGGGACACTGAAGCTTTCTTT.

This clonotype was picked up many times. The CDR3 nucleotides read TGTGCCAGCAGTTTACTAGCGGGACCTAACATTCAGTACTTC. It codes for CASSLLAGPNIQYF. This chain uses TRBV28 with TRBJ2-4; 9 nucleotides line up with TRBD2. V gave up 2 bases and J gave up 7 bases; unmatched junction bases: 3. This CDR3 is 14 amino acids long. Germline V lookup: CDR1 MDHEN, CDR2 SYDVKM.

Of note for this clonotype: A read error may be the cause here, since a much bigger clone is one base away. This chain connects TRBV20-1 to TRBJ2-3; D perhaps matches TRBD1 (6 bases). The CDR3 extends over 14 amino acids. Trimming stripped 2 bases from V and 2 bases from J, with 11 bases between. Germline V gene lookup returns CDR1 DFQATT and CDR2 SNEGSKA (reference sequence). The CDR3 spells CSARRSGDTDTQYF. The CDR3 region has the DNA TGCAGTGCTAGAAGGTCAGGGGACACAGATACGCAGTATTTT.

This clonotype was picked up many times. One junction end disagrees with the germline gene, perhaps due to a read error. In DNA form, the CDR3 reads TGTGCCACCAGTCGGCACAATGAGCAGTTCTTC. This encodes CATSRHNEQFF. The chain recombines TRBV12-3 or TRBV12-4 with TRBJ2-1; D not certain. The CDR3 has 11 residues.

This clonotype was found many times. The V call is TRBV28, the J call TRBJ2-1; D is undetermined. CDR3 length equals 13 residues. Per the germline V gene, CDR1 is MDHEN and CDR2 is SYDVKM. Trimming took off 2 bases at V and 6 bases at J, with 8 bases between the two ends. The chain's CDR3 is CASSLASGNEQFF. Written as DNA, the CDR3 is TGTGCCAGCAGTTTAGCGTCAGGCAATGAGCAGTTCTTC. The variable domain in full, with the rest retrieved from reference TRBV28 and TRBJ2-1, is DVKVTQSSRYLVKRTGEKVFLECVQDMDHENMFWYRQDPGLGLRLIYFSYDVKMKEKGDIPEGYSVSREKKERFSLILESASTNQTSMYLCASSLASGNEQFFGPGTRLTVL.

This chain uses TRBV7-9 with TRBJ2-2; 11 nucleotides agree with TRBD1. The CDR3 contains 18 residues. Germline values: CDR1 SEHNR, CDR2 FQNEAQ (reference sequence). The ends lost 3 bases at V and 3 bases at J; junction bases unmatched: 9. CDR3 DNA: TGTGCCAGCAGCTTGTGGCCGCCGGGACAGGGGGACACCGGGGAGCTGTTTTTT. This translates into CASSLWPPGQGDTGELFF.

This rearrangement joins TRBV9 to TRBJ2-1, with D possibly TRBD2 on 6 matching bases. The CDR3 is made up of 17 amino acids. Looked up from germline, CDR1 is SGDLS and CDR2 is YYNGEE. V gave up 0 bases and J gave up 7 bases, with 20 bases separating them. The CDR3 protein is CASSVGSRGGAGNEQFF. Written as DNA, the CDR3 is TGTGCCAGCAGCGTAGGTTCCCGGGGCGGGGCAGGGAATGAGCAGTTCTTC.

This clonotype was observed a handful of times. This chain links TRBV7-2 with TRBJ2-1, with 7 bases identical to TRBD2. Germline V gives CDR1 SGHTA, CDR2 FQGNSA. The CDR3 spans 17 residues. The ends lost 5 bases at V and 7 bases at J; junction bases unmatched: 17. This CDR3 reads CASSPGLLAELWNEQFF. The CDR3 DNA reads as TGTGCCAGCAGCCCAGGGCTTCTAGCGGAACTTTGGAATGAGCAGTTCTTC.